This T cell receptor beta chain was sequenced for a study of T cell changes during pregnancy in multiple sclerosis. The junction had 6 bases not matched to a gene; V was cut back by 4 bases and J by 9 bases. CDR3 length: 13 amino acids. In germline, CDR1 is SQVTM, CDR2 ANQGSEA. The repertoire was sequenced with immunoSEQ multiplex PCR; TCRdb's copy has only in-frame clones and lacks some. Of fewer than 85,000 clones listed, 85% to 95% were seen once; the top ten hold 2.5% to 3%. This clone was observed a single time. The specimen was peripheral blood, collected after pregnancy. The chain employs TRBV29-1 and TRBJ2-1; 10 bases are a match to TRBD1. This clonotype was sampled from a female donor in good health, enrolled as a control in a pregnancy study. The CDR3 is CSVGWDRGGEQFF. CDR3 sequence (DNA): TGCAGCGTTGGATGGGACAGGGGAGGTGAGCAGTTCTTC.